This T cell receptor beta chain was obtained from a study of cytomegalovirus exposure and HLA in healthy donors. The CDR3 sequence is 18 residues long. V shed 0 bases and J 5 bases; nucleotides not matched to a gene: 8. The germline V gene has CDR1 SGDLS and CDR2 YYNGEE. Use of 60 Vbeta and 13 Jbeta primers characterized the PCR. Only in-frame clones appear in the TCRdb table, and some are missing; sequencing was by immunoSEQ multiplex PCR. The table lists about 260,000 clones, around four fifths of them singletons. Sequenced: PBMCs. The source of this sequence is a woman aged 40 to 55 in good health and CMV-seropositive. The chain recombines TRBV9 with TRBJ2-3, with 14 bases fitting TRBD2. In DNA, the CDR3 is TGTGCCAGCAGCGTAGCTGGGACTAGCGGGAGAGGGATAGATACGCAGTATTTT. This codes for CASSVAGTSGRGIDTQYF.